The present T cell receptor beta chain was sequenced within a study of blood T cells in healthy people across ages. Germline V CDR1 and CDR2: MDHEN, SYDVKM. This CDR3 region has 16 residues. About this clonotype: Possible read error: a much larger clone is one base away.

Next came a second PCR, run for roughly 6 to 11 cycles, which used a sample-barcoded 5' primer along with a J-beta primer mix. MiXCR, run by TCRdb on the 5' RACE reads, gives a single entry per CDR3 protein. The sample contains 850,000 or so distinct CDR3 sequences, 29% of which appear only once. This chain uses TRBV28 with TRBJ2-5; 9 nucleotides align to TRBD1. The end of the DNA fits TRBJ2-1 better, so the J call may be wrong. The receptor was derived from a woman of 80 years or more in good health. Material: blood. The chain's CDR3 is CASSSGTGGNQETQFF. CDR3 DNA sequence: TGTGCCAGCAGTTCTGGTACAGGGGGCAACCAAGAGACCCAGTTCTTC.